This T cell receptor beta chain derives from a study of graft-versus-host responses after intestinal transplantation. General study findings and limits: Allografts of patients with graft-donor T cell macrochimerism showed high graft-versus-host to host-versus-graft clone ratios.

As concerns this clone: The antigen remains unidentified.

Method: immunoSEQ multiplex PCR; TCRdb's copy keeps in-frame clones and lacks some. The top ten clones hold around 0.5% of a sample with more than 65,000 clones, about 94% of them seen once. The TCR was taken from a human donor who received an intestinal transplant. Sequencing was performed on unstimulated CD8+ T cells sorted from spleen or lymph node cells, taken before intestinal transplant.

CDR3 region: CASSSQTVTNEKLFF. The CDR3 nucleotides read TGTGCCAGCAGTTCACAGACAGTAACTAATGAAAAACTGTTTTTT. The J gene is TRBJ1-4, the V gene TRBV28; D possibly corresponds to TRBD1 (5 bases). Per the germline V gene, CDR1 is MDHEN and CDR2 is SYDVKM. V shed 4 bases and J shed 1 base, with 10 bases lying between them. The CDR3 runs to 15 residues.